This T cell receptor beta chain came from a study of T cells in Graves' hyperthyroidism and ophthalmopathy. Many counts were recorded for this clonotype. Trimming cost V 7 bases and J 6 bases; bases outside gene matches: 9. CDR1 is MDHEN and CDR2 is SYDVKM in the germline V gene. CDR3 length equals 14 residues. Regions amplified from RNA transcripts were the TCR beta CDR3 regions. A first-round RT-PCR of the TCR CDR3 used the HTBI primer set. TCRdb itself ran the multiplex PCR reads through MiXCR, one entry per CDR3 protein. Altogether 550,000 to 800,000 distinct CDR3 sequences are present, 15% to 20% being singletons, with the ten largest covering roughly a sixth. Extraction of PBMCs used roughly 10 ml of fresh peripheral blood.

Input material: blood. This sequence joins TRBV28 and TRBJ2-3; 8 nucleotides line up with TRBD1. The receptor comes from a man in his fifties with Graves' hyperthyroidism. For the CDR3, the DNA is TGTGCCAGCAATCAGGGGGCTAGCGAGGATACGCAGTATTTT. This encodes CASNQGASEDTQYF.